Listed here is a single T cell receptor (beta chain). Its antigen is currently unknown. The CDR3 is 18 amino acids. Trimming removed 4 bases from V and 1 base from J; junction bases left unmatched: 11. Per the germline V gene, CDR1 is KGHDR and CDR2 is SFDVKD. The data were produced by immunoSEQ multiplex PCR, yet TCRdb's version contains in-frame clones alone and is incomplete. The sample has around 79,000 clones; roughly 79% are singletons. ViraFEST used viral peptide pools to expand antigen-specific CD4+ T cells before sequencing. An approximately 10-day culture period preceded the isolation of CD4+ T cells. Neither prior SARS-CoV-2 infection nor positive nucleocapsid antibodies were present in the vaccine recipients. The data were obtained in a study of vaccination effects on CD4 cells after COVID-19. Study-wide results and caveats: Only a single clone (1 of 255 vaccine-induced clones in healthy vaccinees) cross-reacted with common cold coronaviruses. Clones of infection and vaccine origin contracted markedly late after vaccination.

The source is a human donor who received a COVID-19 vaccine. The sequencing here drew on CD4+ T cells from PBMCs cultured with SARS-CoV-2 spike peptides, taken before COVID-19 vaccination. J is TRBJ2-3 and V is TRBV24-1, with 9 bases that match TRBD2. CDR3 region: CATSELGRGGRRTDTQYF. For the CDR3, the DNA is TGTGCCACCAGTGAGTTGGGGCGGGGGGGCCGTCGCACAGATACGCAGTATTTT.